What follows are 26 T cell receptor beta chains derived from one specimen sequenced in a study of shared clonotypes between healthy human individuals. Sequenced by immunoSEQ multiplex PCR; TCRdb stores in-frame clones only, minus some. Of about 1.5 million clones listed, 95% to 99% are singletons. Sequencing was carried out using naive CD4+ T cells sorted from blood. The subset denotes: CD45RA+ positively selected. The receptors were sampled from a man under 40 in good health.

The genes are TRBV5-1 and TRBJ2-7; the match to TRBD2 covers 13 bases. With 4 bases clipped from V and 3 bases from J, the junction kept 4 bases outside the gene matches. Germline-derived CDR1 and CDR2 are SGHRS and YFSETQ. This CDR3 is 15 amino acids long. The CDR3 is CASSPGTSGVYEQYF. The CDR3 nucleotides read TGCGCCAGCAGCCCCGGGACTAGCGGGGTCTACGAGCAGTACTTC.

This clone was seen only a few times. The chain couples TRBV5-1 to TRBJ2-7; 7 nucleotides agree with TRBD2. Germline V lookup: CDR1 SGHRS, CDR2 YFSETQ. This CDR3 spans 14 amino acids. Losses at the gene ends were 4 bases for V and 7 bases for J; bases not matched to a gene: 11. The CDR3: CASSGSGRSGEQYF. The CDR3 nucleotides read TGCGCCAGCAGCGGTAGCGGGCGGTCGGGAGAGCAGTACTTC.

The chain's CDR3 is CASSERLLLSYEQYF. CDR3 bases: TGTGCCAGCAGTGAACGGCTCCTCCTCTCCTACGAGCAGTACTTC. The chain is built from TRBV2 and TRBJ2-7; no definite D call. The length of the CDR3 is 15 residues. The ends were cut back, 2 bases at V and 0 bases at J, with 11 bases in the middle. Germline V gives CDR1 SNHLY, CDR2 FYNNEI.

As to this clone: Other DNA sequences from this sample encode an identical CDR3 as well. The chain employs TRBV25-1 and TRBJ2-5; D not resolved. The CDR3 runs 11 residues. Germline V gene sequence: CDR1 MGHDK, CDR2 SYGVNS. V lost 3 bases and J 4 bases, leaving 3 bases between the germline ends. The CDR3 loop reads CASSDRETQYF. The CDR3 DNA is TGTGCCAGCAGTGACCGAGAGACCCAGTACTTC.

This chain links TRBV5-6 with TRBJ2-6, with D unclear. CDR1 is SGHDT and CDR2 is YYEEEE in the germline V gene. Trimming pared 1 base from V and 0 bases from J, leaving 8 bases between. The CDR3 has 16 residues. CDR3 residues: CASSLKTASGANVLTF. In DNA, the CDR3 is TGTGCCAGCAGCTTGAAGACTGCCTCTGGGGCCAACGTCCTGACTTTC.

The chain is built from TRBV7-9 and TRBJ2-4; D is unclear. This CDR3 contains 16 residues. CDR1 is SEHNR, CDR2 FQNEAQ, per germline (reference sequence). The V gene lost 3 bases and the J gene lost 7 bases, with 19 bases spanning the gap. CDR3 residues: CASSFGGNPHNNIQYF. CDR3 DNA sequence: TGTGCCAGCAGCTTCGGTGGTAATCCACATAATAACATTCAGTACTTC.

This chain connects TRBV2 to TRBJ2-7; 7 bases fit TRBD2. This CDR3 spans 16 amino acids. Germline-derived CDR1 and CDR2 are SNHLY and FYNNEI. V was clipped by 7 bases and J by 4 bases; unmatched bases: 16. CDR3 DNA: TGTGCCAGCAAAGGGACTACTAGAGTTCGGTCGTACGAGCAGTACTTC. It specifies CASKGTTRVRSYEQYF. Filled out from reference TRBV2 and TRBJ2-7, the complete variable domain reads EPEVTQTPSHQVTQMGQEVILRCVPISNHLYFYWYRQILGQKVEFLVSFYNNEISEKSEIFDDQFSVERPDGSNFTLKIRSTKLEDSAMYFCASKGTTRVRSYEQYFGPGTRLTVT.

J is TRBJ2-2 and V is TRBV9, with D possibly being TRBD2 (6 bases). Per germline, CDR1 SGDLS and CDR2 YYNGEE. The CDR3 sequence is 14 residues long. V was trimmed by 3 bases and J by 3 bases, leaving 9 bases between them. The CDR3 here is CASSGGTYTGELFF. In DNA form, the CDR3 reads TGTGCCAGCAGCGGCGGGACGTACACCGGGGAGCTGTTTTTT.

Of note for this clone: Given a much more abundant clone one base away, this may be a read error. The V call is TRBV29-1, the J call TRBJ2-5, with 8 bases fitting TRBD1. The CDR3 totals 15 residues. The germline V gene encodes CDR1 SQVTM and CDR2 ANQGSEA. The CDR3 loop reads CSVEPDRGRQEAQYF. The CDR3 region has the DNA TGCAGCGTTGAACCCGACAGGGGACGCCAAGAGGCCCAGTACTTC.

The CDR3: CASSSFDRGLLGGELFF. The CDR3 region has the DNA TGTGCCAGCAGCTCGTTTGACAGGGGGCTTTTGGGCGGGGAGCTGTTTTTT. The genes are TRBV28 and TRBJ2-2; TRBD1 matches 10 bases. Losses at the gene ends were 6 bases for V and 7 bases for J; bases not matched to a gene: 14. The germline V gene has CDR1 MDHEN and CDR2 SYDVKM. The CDR3 consists of 17 residues.

The rearrangement uses TRBV9 and TRBJ2-7; 9 nucleotides agree with TRBD2. CDR3 length equals 15 residues. The J segment lost 6 bases and the V segment lost 0 bases, leaving 7 bases of the junction unmatched. Germline CDR1 is SGDLS and CDR2 is YYNGEE. CDR3 protein: CASSVDASGIGEQYF. The CDR3 DNA is TGTGCCAGCAGCGTAGACGCTAGCGGGATCGGCGAGCAGTACTTC. Based on the CDR3 plus reference TRBV9 and TRBJ2-7, the full variable domain is DSGVTQTPKHLITATGQRVTLRCSPRSGDLSVYWYQQSLDQGLQFLIQYYNGEERAKGNILERFSAQQFPDLHSELNLSSLELGDSALYFCASSVDASGIGEQYFGPGTRLTVT.

This chain links TRBV27 with TRBJ1-2; 7 bases fit TRBD1. The V segment lost 8 bases and the J segment 4 bases; nucleotides outside the gene matches: 7. Germline values: CDR1 MNHEY, CDR2 SMNVEV (reference sequence). This CDR3 is built from 13 residues. CDR3 sequence (DNA): TGTGCCAGCGGACGCGGGACAGCCTATGGCTACACCTTC. Translating gives CASGRGTAYGYTF.

This chain links TRBV6-5 with TRBJ2-1, with 7 bases lining up with TRBD1. Looked up from germline, CDR1 is MNHEY and CDR2 is SVGAGI. The CDR3 is made up of 15 amino acids. The junction had 5 bases not matched to a gene; V was cut back by 6 bases and J by 0 bases. CDR3 sequence (DNA): TGTGCCAGCAGGAAAGGACAGGTCTCCTACAATGAGCAGTTCTTC. Its translation: CASRKGQVSYNEQFF.

The rearrangement uses TRBV28 and TRBJ1-2, with D hard to call. CDR1 and CDR2 (germline): MDHEN, SYDVKM. Trimming took off 7 bases at V and 4 bases at J, with 10 bases between the two ends. The CDR3 length is 12 residues. Here the CDR3 reads CASKAEIYGYTF. CDR3 nucleotides: TGTGCCAGCAAGGCCGAGATCTATGGCTACACCTTC.

This clone appeared once. Here the CDR3 reads CASSYGDRGLNEAFF. The CDR3 region has the DNA TGTGCCAGCAGTTACGGGGACAGGGGCCTGAATGAAGCTTTCTTT. The gene calls are TRBV6-6 and TRBJ1-1; 10 bases map to TRBD1. CDR1 and CDR2 from the germline V gene are MNHNY and SVGAGI (reference sequence). The CDR3 spans 15 residues. The V segment lost 2 bases and the J segment 7 bases; nucleotides outside the gene matches: 7.

V usage is TRBV7-2 and J usage is TRBJ2-3; 8 bases line up with TRBD2. Germline CDR1 reads SGHTA; CDR2 reads FQGNSA. J gave up 14 bases and V 5 bases, and 9 bases lay outside the gene matches. The CDR3 runs 12 residues. The CDR3 sequence: CASSRVGTSAYF. CDR3 coding DNA: TGTGCCAGCAGCCGGGTCGGGACTAGTGCGTATTTT. The full variable domain, rest sourced from reference TRBV7-2 and TRBJ2-3, is GAGVSQSPSNKVTEKGKDVELRCDPISGHTALYWYRQSLGQGLEFLIYFQGNSAPDKSGLPSDRFSAERTGGSVSTLTIQRTQQEDSAVYLCASSRVGTSAYFGPGTRLTVL.

The V gene is TRBV18, the J gene TRBJ2-2, with unresolved D. CDR1 and CDR2 (germline): KGHSH, LQKENI. The CDR3 consists of 16 residues. Trimming cost V 3 bases and J 3 bases, with 14 bases left between them. The CDR3 nucleotides read TGTGCCAGCTCACCTTACCCTAGACTCGACACCGGGGAGCTGTTTTTT. It encodes CASSPYPRLDTGELFF.

The CDR3 protein is CASSLTCEQYF. As DNA, the CDR3 is TGTGCCAGCAGCTTAACTTGCGAGCAGTACTTC. The rearrangement joins TRBV7-3 to TRBJ2-7; D gene unclear. The germline V gene has CDR1 SGHTA and CDR2 FQGTGA. The CDR3 is 11 residues long. V lost 0 bases, J lost 6 bases, and 3 bases lay in between.

The chain employs TRBV14 and TRBJ2-7; D call uncertain. Germline-derived CDR1 and CDR2 are SGHDN and FVKESK. The germline V and J ends were trimmed by 0 bases and 1 base, with 4 bases remaining between them. This CDR3 is 13 amino acids long. CDR3 sequence reads: CASSQELSYEQYF. As DNA, the CDR3 is TGTGCCAGCAGCCAAGAGCTTTCCTACGAGCAGTACTTC.

This clone has only one observation. The chain has TRBV21-1 and TRBJ2-7; the DNA was not compared with TRBD1, the D call given in the table. TRBV21-1 counts as a pseudogene. The CDR3 spans 17 residues. The CDR3, as DNA: TGTGCCAGCAACACGACAGAGCCGAAAAATATCTCCTACGAGCAGTACTTC. Protein: CASNTTEPKNISYEQYF.

The chain is built from TRBV28 and TRBJ2-7; 9 nucleotides agree with TRBD2. The CDR3 has 14 amino acids. J lost 3 bases, V lost 6 bases, and 6 bases had no gene match. Germline-derived CDR1 and CDR2 are MDHEN and SYDVKM. CDR3 DNA: TGTGCCAGCAGGGCTAGCGGGGAGCTCTACGAGCAGTACTTC. Its protein product is CASRASGELYEQYF.

The V call is TRBV29-1, the J call TRBJ2-3; maybe TRBD2 (6 bases). The CDR3 has 13 amino acids. The germline gives CDR1 SQVTM, CDR2 ANQGSEA. Trimming took off 7 bases at V and 0 bases at J, with 11 bases between the two ends. Written as DNA, the CDR3 is TGCAGCGAGGGCGGGATGAGCACAGATACGCAGTATTTT. Protein: CSEGGMSTDTQYF.

V gene TRBV10-1 combines with J gene TRBJ2-7; possibly TRBD1 for D (5 bases). Germline-derived CDR1 and CDR2 are WNHNN and SYGVQD (reference sequence). The V end was cut by 0 bases, the J end by 6 bases, with 18 bases between. The CDR3 runs to 16 residues. Written as DNA, the CDR3 is TGCGCCAGCAGTGAGTCGATTGGTCAGGGCAGCTCCGAGCAGTACTTC. Its translation: CASSESIGQGSSEQYF.

This sequence joins TRBV6-1 and TRBJ1-5; TRBD1 matches at 7 bases. The CDR3 loop spans 15 amino acids. V trimming: 5 bases; J trimming: 5 bases; junction bases outside the gene matches: 9. Germline V gene data show CDR1 as MNHNS and CDR2 as SASEGT. This chain's CDR3 is CASSLETGRHQPQHF. In DNA form, the CDR3 reads TGTGCCAGCAGTCTTGAGACAGGGCGTCATCAGCCCCAGCATTTT.

The rearrangement joins TRBV10-3 to TRBJ2-7; D is unclear. The germline CDR1 and CDR2 sequences are ENHRY and SYGVKD. This CDR3 is built from 15 residues. Trimming cost V 1 base and J 2 bases, with 12 bases left between them. In DNA, the CDR3 is TGTGCCATCAGTGAGTACTCCGGTCTACCCTACGAGCAGTACTTC. Translated, it gives CAISEYSGLPYEQYF.

The chain recombines TRBV19 with TRBJ1-1; D uncertain. The CDR3 sequence is 11 residues long. In germline, CDR1 is LNHDA, CDR2 SQIVND (reference sequence). Trimming left V 5 bases short and J 7 bases short, with 8 bases between. The CDR3 loop is CASSLGLEAFF. The CDR3 DNA sequence: TGTGCCAGTAGTTTAGGTCTTGAAGCTTTCTTT.